The 19 T cell receptor beta chains reported below all come from one sample, sequenced in a study of cytotoxic CD8 clonotypes in ibrutinib-treated CLL. Libraries were prepared by immunoSEQ multiplex PCR; TCRdb keeps only in-frame clonotypes and omits some of them. The sample lists about 12,000 clones; less than 80% were seen once. The sequencing used PBMCs, collected before ibrutinib treatment. These receptor sequences come from a human donor with chronic lymphocytic leukemia.

This chain connects TRBV6-5 to TRBJ1-2, with D uncertain. V was cut by 6 bases and J by 6 bases, with 14 bases left in between. The CDR3 has 13 residues. The germline gives CDR1 MNHEY, CDR2 SVGAGI. The CDR3 DNA reads as TGTGCCAGCAGCAACGTAGACCGGGATGGCTACACCTTC. Its protein product is CASSNVDRDGYTF.

The CDR3 protein is CASTRGLGPSTDTQYF. The CDR3 DNA follows: TGTGCCAGCACCAGGGGTTTGGGGCCGAGCACAGATACGCAGTATTTT. The chain has TRBV5-8 and TRBJ2-3, with D perhaps matching TRBD1 (6 bases). Trimming stripped 6 bases from V and 0 bases from J, with 17 bases between. The CDR3 is 16 residues long. The germline V gene has CDR1 SGHTS and CDR2 YDEGEE.

This chain connects TRBV11-2 to TRBJ1-5, with unresolved D. Germline CDR1 SGHAT, CDR2 FQNNGV. Deletions cut 1 base from V and 2 bases from J, with 3 bases between. The CDR3 consists of 13 residues. CDR3 in DNA: TGTGCCAGCAGCTTAGCGGGCAATCAGCCCCAGCATTTT. Amino acid sequence: CASSLAGNQPQHF. The variable domain in full, with the rest retrieved from reference TRBV11-2 and TRBJ1-5, is EAGVAQSPRYKIIEKRQSVAFWCNPISGHATLYWYQQILGQGPKLLIQFQNNGVVDDSQLPKDRFSAERLKGVDSTLKIQPAKLEDSAVYLCASSLAGNQPQHFGDGTRLSIL.

This chain uses TRBV11-3 with TRBJ2-3; D is perhaps TRBD1 (5 bases). This CDR3 spans 13 amino acids. V lost 0 bases to trimming and J lost 4 bases, with 5 bases between them. CDR1 and CDR2 (germline): SGHNT, YENEEA. The CDR3 bases are TGTGCCAGCAGCTTAGAGGGGCCAGATACGCAGTATTTT. Residues: CASSLEGPDTQYF.

This clone was observed once. The J gene is TRBJ1-2, the V gene TRBV18; 7 nucleotides align to TRBD1. The trim removed 5 bases at V and 7 bases at J, leaving 13 bases unmatched. This CDR3 spans 15 amino acids. CDR1 is KGHSH and CDR2 is LQKENI in the germline V gene. The CDR3 DNA sequence: TGTGCCAGCTCAGCCGGGACAGCAATCATCGGTGGCTACACCTTC. Protein sequence: CASSAGTAIIGGYTF. Using reference TRBV18 and TRBJ1-2 for the parts outside the CDR3, the full variable domain is NAGVMQNPRHLVRRRGQEARLRCSPMKGHSHVYWYRQLPEEGLKFMVYLQKENIIDESGMPKERFSAEFPKEGPSILRIQQVVRGDSAAYFCASSAGTAIIGGYTFGSGTRLTVV.

The V call is TRBV7-2, the J call TRBJ2-3; TRBD1 aligns across 8 bases. The CDR3 totals 16 residues. Germline-derived CDR1 and CDR2 are SGHTA and FQGNSA. V shed 7 bases, J shed 3 bases, and the junction held 12 bases outside the gene matches. This CDR3 reads CASTRRAGGRTDTQYF. The CDR3 DNA sequence: TGTGCCAGCACCCGGAGGGCAGGGGGCCGAACAGATACGCAGTATTTT.

The CDR3 DNA sequence: TGTGCCAGCAGCGGAACAGGGGGTAACAATCAGCCCCAGCATTTT. This encodes CASSGTGGNNQPQHF. This chain connects TRBV9 to TRBJ1-5, with 8 bases identical to TRBD1. V lost 3 bases and J lost 3; bases outside the gene matches: 5. Germline CDR1 is SGDLS and CDR2 is YYNGEE. This CDR3 region has 15 residues.

This rearrangement joins TRBV5-1 to TRBJ1-5; a weak D match, TRBD1 (5 bases). Per germline, CDR1 SGHRS and CDR2 YFSETQ. The CDR3 runs to 14 residues. The V and J ends lost 0 bases and 8 bases respectively, with 12 bases between them. CDR3 sequence: CASSLDPTGEPQHF. For the CDR3, the DNA is TGCGCCAGCAGCTTGGACCCTACGGGGGAGCCCCAGCATTTT.

For this clone: At one of its ends the junction is not consistent with the germline gene, which may arise from a read error. Here the CDR3 DNA reads TGTGCTAGCAGCCCAGACAGGGGGCGCGATACGCAGTATTTT. It yields the protein CASSPDRGRDTQYF. This chain uses TRBV7-7 with TRBJ2-3, with 10 bases fitting TRBD1. The CDR3 consists of 14 residues. From germline, CDR1 is SSHAT and CDR2 FNYEAQ (reference sequence).

The CDR3 reads CASSTSHGGKVGETQYF. The CDR3 DNA sequence: TGTGCCAGCAGTACCTCTCACGGGGGGAAGGTCGGGGAGACCCAGTACTTC. The chain employs TRBV28 and TRBJ2-5; the match to TRBD2 covers 7 bases. CDR3 length: 17 residues. CDR1 MDHEN and CDR2 SYDVKM come from the germline V gene. The J segment lost 5 bases and the V segment lost 5 bases, leaving 17 bases of the junction unmatched.

This rearrangement joins TRBV19 to TRBJ1-2, with D perhaps TRBD1 (6 bases). Trimming took 6 bases from V and 5 from J, leaving 13 bases between them. This CDR3 comprises 13 residues. Germline V gene data show CDR1 as LNHDA and CDR2 as SQIVND (reference sequence). CDR3 DNA: TGTGCCAGTAGGGAACAGGGAGGGTATGGCTACACCTTC. It specifies CASREQGGYGYTF.

The V call is TRBV11-2, the J call TRBJ2-3; D perhaps matches TRBD2 (6 bases). The V end was cut by 1 base, the J end by 4 bases, with 9 bases between. CDR1 and CDR2 (germline): SGHAT, FQNNGV. The CDR3 length is 14 residues. CDR3: CASSLGEAADTQYF. The CDR3 DNA is TGTGCCAGCAGCTTAGGGGAGGCGGCAGATACGCAGTATTTT. Filled out from reference TRBV11-2 and TRBJ2-3, the complete variable domain reads EAGVAQSPRYKIIEKRQSVAFWCNPISGHATLYWYQQILGQGPKLLIQFQNNGVVDDSQLPKDRFSAERLKGVDSTLKIQPAKLEDSAVYLCASSLGEAADTQYFGPGTRLTVL.

This clone was found a few times. In DNA, the CDR3 is TGTGCCAGCAGTTTCCCTAGCTGGGGGGAGACCCAGTACTTC. The encoded protein is CASSFPSWGETQYF. This rearrangement joins TRBV7-2 to TRBJ2-5, with D perhaps assigned TRBD1 or TRBD2 (5 bases each). The length of the CDR3 is 14 residues. The V and J ends lost 6 bases and 5 bases respectively, with 16 bases between them. Germline V gene lookup returns CDR1 SGHTA and CDR2 FQGNSA.

The chain combines TRBV9 with TRBJ2-1, with a possible D match to TRBD2 (6 bases). This CDR3 is 14 amino acids long. Germline CDR1 and CDR2: SGDLS and YYNGEE. The germline V and J ends were trimmed by 0 bases and 4 bases, with 8 bases remaining between them. This CDR3 reads CASSVAGLYNEQFF. Here the CDR3 DNA reads TGTGCCAGCAGCGTAGCGGGACTGTACAATGAGCAGTTCTTC. The complete variable domain, with remaining parts taken from reference TRBV9 and TRBJ2-1, reads DSGVTQTPKHLITATGQRVTLRCSPRSGDLSVYWYQQSLDQGLQFLIQYYNGEERAKGNILERFSAQQFPDLHSELNLSSLELGDSALYFCASSVAGLYNEQFFGPGTRLTVL.

This chain uses TRBV7-2 with TRBJ1-2, with D possibly TRBD1 on 6 matching bases. This CDR3 has 14 amino acids. CDR1 and CDR2 (germline): SGHTA, FQGNSA. Trimming removed 5 bases at V and 7 bases at J, with 17 bases between. CDR3 sequence (DNA): TGTGCCAGCAGCCCCCCGAGGGGGTTAATTGGCTACACCTTC. This encodes CASSPPRGLIGYTF.

This clone was seen more than once but under ten times. This sequence joins TRBV18 and TRBJ1-2; 7 bases line up with TRBD1. Germline loops: CDR1 KGHSH, CDR2 LQKENI. The V and J ends lost 7 bases and 0 bases, in that order; junction bases with no gene match: 5. The CDR3 has 14 amino acids. The CDR3 sequence is CASFPGGANYGYTF. CDR3 bases: TGTGCCAGCTTCCCAGGGGGAGCTAACTATGGCTACACCTTC.

V usage is TRBV18 and J usage is TRBJ2-3; D remains unclear. CDR1 KGHSH and CDR2 LQKENI come from the germline V gene. The CDR3 runs 12 residues. Trimming removed 1 base at V and 5 bases at J, with 4 bases between. This chain's CDR3 is CASSPRGDTQYF. The CDR3 DNA sequence: TGTGCCAGCTCACCACGGGGAGATACGCAGTATTTT.

The chain has TRBV10-2 and TRBJ1-6; no clear D gene. The CDR3 is 13 amino acids. V lost 4 bases, J lost 8 bases, and 9 bases lay in between. Per germline, CDR1 WSHSY and CDR2 SAAADI. CDR3 DNA sequence: TGCGCCAGCAGTGTCAGCCCTGATTCACCCCTCCACTTT. As protein: CASSVSPDSPLHF.

V and J are TRBV19 and TRBJ2-1, with D possibly being TRBD1 or TRBD2 (6 bases each). V was trimmed by 3 bases and J by 0 bases, leaving 15 bases between them. CDR3 length equals 17 residues. Germline values: CDR1 LNHDA, CDR2 SQIVND (reference sequence). CDR3 sequence: CASSMAWRGFSYNEQFF. CDR3 coding DNA: TGTGCCAGTAGTATGGCTTGGAGGGGGTTCTCCTACAATGAGCAGTTCTTC.